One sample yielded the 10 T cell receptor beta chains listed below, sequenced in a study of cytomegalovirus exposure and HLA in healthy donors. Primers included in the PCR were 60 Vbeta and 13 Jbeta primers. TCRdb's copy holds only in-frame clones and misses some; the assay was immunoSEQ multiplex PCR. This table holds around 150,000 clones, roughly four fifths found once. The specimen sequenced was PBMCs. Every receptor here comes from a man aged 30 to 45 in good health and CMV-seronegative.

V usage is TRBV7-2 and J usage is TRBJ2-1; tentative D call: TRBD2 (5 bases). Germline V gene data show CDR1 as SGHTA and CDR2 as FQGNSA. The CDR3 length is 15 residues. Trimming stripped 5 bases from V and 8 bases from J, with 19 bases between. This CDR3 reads CASSPGKVVAHEQFF. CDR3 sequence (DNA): TGTGCCAGCAGCCCTGGGAAGGTGGTAGCGCATGAGCAGTTCTTC.

CDR3 in amino acids: CASSFPTSGRGVEQFF. CDR3 DNA sequence: TGTGCCAGCAGCTTCCCCACTAGCGGGAGAGGTGTTGAGCAGTTCTTC. The chain has TRBV11-2 and TRBJ2-1; 11 bases align to TRBD2. The germline gives CDR1 SGHAT, CDR2 FQNNGV. CDR3 length: 16 residues. Trimming at V came to 3 bases and at J to 9 bases, leaving 10 bases not matched to a gene.

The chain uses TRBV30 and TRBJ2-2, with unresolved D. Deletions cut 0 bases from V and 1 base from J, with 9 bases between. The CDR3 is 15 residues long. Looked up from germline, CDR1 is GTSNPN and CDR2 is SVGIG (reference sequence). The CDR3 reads CAWSVAVLNTGELFF. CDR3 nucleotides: TGTGCCTGGAGTGTGGCCGTTTTGAACACCGGGGAGCTGTTTTTT.

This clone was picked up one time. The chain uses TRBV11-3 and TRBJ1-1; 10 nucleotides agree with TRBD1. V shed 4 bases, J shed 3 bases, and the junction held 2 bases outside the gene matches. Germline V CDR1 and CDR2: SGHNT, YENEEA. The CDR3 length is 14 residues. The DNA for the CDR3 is TGTGCCAGCAGCTCGGGACAGGGGTACACTGAAGCTTTCTTT. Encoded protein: CASSSGQGYTEAFF.

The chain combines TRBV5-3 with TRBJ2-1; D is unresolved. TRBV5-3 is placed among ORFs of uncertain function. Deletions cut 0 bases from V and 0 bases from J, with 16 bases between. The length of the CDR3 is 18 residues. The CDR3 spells CARSLVCAERHSYNEQFF. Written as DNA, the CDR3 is TGTGCCAGAAGCTTGGTTTGCGCAGAGAGACACTCCTACAATGAGCAGTTCTTC.

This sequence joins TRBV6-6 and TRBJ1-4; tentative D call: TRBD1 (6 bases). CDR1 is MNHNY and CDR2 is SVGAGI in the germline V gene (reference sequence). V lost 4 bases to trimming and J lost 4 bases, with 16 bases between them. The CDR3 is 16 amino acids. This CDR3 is CASSLGTGPFNEKLFF. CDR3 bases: TGTGCCAGCAGTTTAGGAACAGGGCCTTTTAATGAAAAACTGTTTTTT.

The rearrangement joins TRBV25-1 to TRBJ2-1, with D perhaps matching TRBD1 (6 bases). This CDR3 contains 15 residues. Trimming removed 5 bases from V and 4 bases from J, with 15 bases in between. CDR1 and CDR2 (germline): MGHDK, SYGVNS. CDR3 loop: CASSRQDSLYNEQFF. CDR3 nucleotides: TGTGCCAGCAGTAGACAGGACAGTTTGTACAATGAGCAGTTCTTC.

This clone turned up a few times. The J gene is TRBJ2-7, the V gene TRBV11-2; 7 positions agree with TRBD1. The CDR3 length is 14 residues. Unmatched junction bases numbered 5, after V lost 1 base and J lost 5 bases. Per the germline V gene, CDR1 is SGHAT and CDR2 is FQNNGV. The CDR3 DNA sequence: TGTGCCAGCAGCTTAGGACAGGGAGACGACGAGCAGTACTTC. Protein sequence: CASSLGQGDDEQYF.

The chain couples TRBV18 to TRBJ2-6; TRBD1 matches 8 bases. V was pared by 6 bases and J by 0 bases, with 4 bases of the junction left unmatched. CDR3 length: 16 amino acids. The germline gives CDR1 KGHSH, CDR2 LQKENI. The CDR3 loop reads CASSGQGASGANVLTF. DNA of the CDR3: TGTGCCAGCTCTGGACAGGGAGCCTCTGGGGCCAACGTCCTGACTTTC.

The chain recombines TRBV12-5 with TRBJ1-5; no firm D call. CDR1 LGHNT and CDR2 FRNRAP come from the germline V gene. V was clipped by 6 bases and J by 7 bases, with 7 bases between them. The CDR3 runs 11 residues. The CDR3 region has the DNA TGTGCTAGTGGCCCCCTGCAGCCCCAGCATTTT. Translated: CASGPLQPQHF.